One sample yielded the 14 T cell receptor beta chains listed below, sequenced in a study of T cell repertoires in cytomegalovirus infection. These TCRs are of unknown antigen specificity. TCRdb re-analysed the reads in MiXCR, keeping a single row per CDR3 protein. The top ten clones hold 15% to 25% of a sample with fewer than 350,000 distinct CDR3 sequences, approximately 32% of them seen once. Here the sequenced sample was cultured PBMCs, taken from culture after CMV antigen stimulation. The receptor set was obtained from a human donor in good health (CMV status not recorded). Some clones in this sample may be carry-over from other donors' samples.

The gene calls are TRBV12-3 or TRBV12-4 and TRBJ1-5; D not certain. This CDR3 has 14 residues. V dropped 3 bases and J dropped 6 bases, with 12 bases sitting between them. The CDR3 loop reads CASSFGGGFQPQHF. For the CDR3, the DNA is TGTGCCAGCAGTTTTGGCGGCGGGTTTCAGCCCCAGCATTTT.

About this clonotype itself: A read error may account for a junction end that differs from germline. J is TRBJ2-7 and V is TRBV7-2; 10 nucleotides agree with TRBD2. The germline V gene encodes CDR1 SGHTA and CDR2 FQGNSA. The CDR3 covers 15 residues. In nucleotides, the CDR3 is TGTGCCAGCAGACGACTAGCGGGTGTCTCCTACAAGCAGTACTTC. Its translation is CASRRLAGVSYKQYF.

The sample holds many counts of this clonotype. The chain carries TRBV19 and TRBJ2-1, with 7 bases identical to TRBD2. The germline gives CDR1 LNHDA, CDR2 SQIVND (reference sequence). CDR3 length: 15 residues. The V segment lost 7 bases and the J segment 6 bases; nucleotides outside the gene matches: 12. CDR3: CASNVGGRSPNEQFF. Here the CDR3 DNA reads TGTGCCAGTAACGTGGGAGGGCGTAGTCCCAATGAGCAGTTCTTC.

A few counts support this clonotype. The chain joins TRBV11-3 to TRBJ2-3; 8 nucleotides line up with TRBD1. The ends lost 5 bases at V and 6 bases at J; junction bases unmatched: 10. The CDR3 contains 15 residues. Germline V CDR1 and CDR2: SGHNT, YENEEA. CDR3 sequence: CASSPGQGSGDTQYF. The CDR3, as DNA: TGTGCCAGCAGCCCTGGACAGGGATCTGGGGATACGCAGTATTTT.

This clonotype was seen a handful of times. The chain recombines TRBV7-8 with TRBJ2-7, with unresolved D. In germline, CDR1 is SGHVS, CDR2 FQNEAQ. The CDR3 has 16 amino acids. V lost 2 bases and J lost 3, with 17 bases in between. The CDR3 DNA reads TGTGCCAGCAGCTTATACCGGCAGCCGGTAGGCTACGAGCAGTACTTC. This translates into CASSLYRQPVGYEQYF. The whole variable domain, remainder taken from reference TRBV7-8 and TRBJ2-7, is GAGVSQSPRYKVAKRGQDVALRCDPISGHVSLFWYQQALGQGPEFLTYFQNEAQLDKSGLPSDRFFAERPEGSVSTLKIQRTQQEDSAVYLCASSLYRQPVGYEQYFGPGTRLTVT.

The CDR3 bases are TGTGCCAGCAGTGAAAGGTTCAGGGGGTCCTACAATGAGCAGTTCTTC. Amino acids: CASSERFRGSYNEQFF. The chain is built from TRBV6-1 and TRBJ2-1, with 7 bases lining up with TRBD1. The CDR3 contains 16 residues. Trimming cost V 2 bases and J 1 base; bases outside gene matches: 5. Per the germline V gene, CDR1 is MNHNS and CDR2 is SASEGT.

The V and J genes are TRBV28 and TRBJ1-1; no reliable D call. This CDR3 comprises 13 residues. V was cut by 6 bases and J by 5 bases, with 13 bases left in between. CDR1 and CDR2 (germline): MDHEN, SYDVKM. Written as DNA, the CDR3 is TGTGCCAGCAGCCCGAGGTGGAAAACTGAAGCTTTCTTT. Protein: CASSPRWKTEAFF.

The chain carries TRBV20-1 and TRBJ2-3; D is possibly TRBD2 (7 bases). The CDR3 runs to 14 residues. From germline, CDR1 is DFQATT and CDR2 SNEGSKA (reference sequence). V was cut by 6 bases and J by 5 bases, with 18 bases left in between. The CDR3 region has the DNA TGCAGTGCCCGGGGAGGGGGGCCGAGAGATACGCAGTATTTT. As protein: CSARGGGPRDTQYF.

This clonotype was picked up a small number of times. The genes are TRBV7-9 and TRBJ1-1; tentative D call: TRBD1 (5 bases). V was shortened by 4 bases and J by 11 bases, with 23 bases between the two germline ends. The CDR3 runs to 15 residues. Germline V CDR1 and CDR2: SEHNR, FQNEAQ (reference sequence). In DNA form, the CDR3 reads TGTGCCAGCAGCTCCCTGGGAGGGGCACCGGTTGACGCTTTCTTT. Translation: CASSSLGGAPVDAFF.

The chain has TRBV7-6 and TRBJ1-1; unclear D gene. The CDR3 covers 15 residues. Germline CDR1 SGHVS, CDR2 FNYEAQ. Trimming pared 5 bases from V and 2 bases from J, leaving 15 bases between. CDR3 protein: CASSRSWETNTEAFF. The CDR3 DNA follows: TGTGCCAGCAGCCGCTCGTGGGAAACTAACACTGAAGCTTTCTTT.

This chain links TRBV19 with TRBJ1-1; D may be TRBD1 (5 bases). V lost 3 bases and J lost 6, with 11 bases in between. CDR1 is LNHDA, CDR2 SQIVND, per germline (reference sequence). CDR3 size: 13 residues. CDR3 coding DNA: TGTGCCAGTAGTATGGGGGAATGGGCTGAAGCTTTCTTT. As protein: CASSMGEWAEAFF.

This clonotype was detected only a few times. V gene TRBV6-4 combines with J gene TRBJ1-6; D unresolved. Germline lookup yields CDR1 MRHNA and CDR2 SNTAGT. The V end lost 0 bases, the J end lost 7 bases, and 10 bases lay between the germline ends. The CDR3 is made up of 15 amino acids. In DNA form, the CDR3 reads TGTGCCAGCAGTGACTCGGCGGAATTAAATTCACCCCTCCACTTT. This gives the protein CASSDSAELNSPLHF.

In DNA form, the CDR3 reads TGTGCCAGTATCGGGACACAGAACACCGGGGAGCTGTTTTTT. Translating it yields CASIGTQNTGELFF. The rearrangement links TRBV19 to TRBJ2-2; TRBD1 is a possible D gene (6 bases). Trimming left V 7 bases short and J 1 base short, with 10 bases between. Germline V gene lookup returns CDR1 LNHDA and CDR2 SQIVND (reference sequence). The CDR3 covers 14 residues.

This clonotype was recorded many times. This sequence joins TRBV7-6 and TRBJ1-1; a weak D match, TRBD1 (6 bases). The CDR3 consists of 15 residues. Germline CDR1 reads SGHVS; CDR2 reads FNYEAQ. V was cut by 6 bases and J by 1 base, with 15 bases left in between. CDR3 DNA sequence: TGTGCCAGCAGTTCTCCCGGGACAAAGAACACTGAAGCTTTCTTT. Translation gives CASSSPGTKNTEAFF.